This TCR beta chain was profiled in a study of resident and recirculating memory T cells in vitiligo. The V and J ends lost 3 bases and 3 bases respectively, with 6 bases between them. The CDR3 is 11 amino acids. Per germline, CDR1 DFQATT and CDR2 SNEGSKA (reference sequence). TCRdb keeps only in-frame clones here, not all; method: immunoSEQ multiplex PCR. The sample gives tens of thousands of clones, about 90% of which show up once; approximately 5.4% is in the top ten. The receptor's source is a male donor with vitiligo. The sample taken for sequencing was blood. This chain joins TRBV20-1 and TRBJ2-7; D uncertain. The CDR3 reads CSARRYYEQYF. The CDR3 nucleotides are TGCAGTGCTAGGCGATACTACGAGCAGTACTTC.